This passage covers 13 T cell receptor beta chains from one sample sequenced in a study of shared clonotypes between healthy human individuals. It was CD45RO-negative cells, positively selected for CCR7, that made up naive CD8 cells, with terminally differentiated effector memory CD45RA+ cells excluded. The repertoire was sequenced with immunoSEQ multiplex PCR; TCRdb's copy has only in-frame clones and lacks some. The table has about 2.1 million clones, about 94% seen once; the top ten hold approximately 1.6%. The sample was naive CD8+ T cells from PBMCs. These receptors were collected from a young man in good health. Some clones in this sample may be carry-over from other donors' samples.

The rearrangement joins TRBV21-1 to TRBJ2-7. TRBV21-1 is reported as a pseudogene. The CDR3 has 11 residues. CDR3 DNA sequence: TGTGCCAGCAGCAAAAGATACGAGCAGTACTTC. It encodes CASSKRYEQYF.

This clone was observed once. The chain joins TRBV9 to TRBJ2-7; 9 bases are a match to TRBD1. This CDR3 comprises 14 residues. Trimming removed 4 bases from V and 3 bases from J; junction bases left unmatched: 5. In germline, CDR1 is SGDLS, CDR2 YYNGEE. The CDR3 DNA reads as TGTGCCAGCAGCTTCGGGACAGGGCACTACGAGCAGTACTTC. This codes for CASSFGTGHYEQYF.

V usage is TRBV28 and J usage is TRBJ1-3; D ambiguous. V lost 3 bases to trimming and J lost 3 bases, with 6 bases between them. There are 13 residues in the CDR3. CDR1 MDHEN and CDR2 SYDVKM come from the germline V gene. CDR3 sequence: CASSFTGGNTIYF. DNA of the CDR3: TGTGCCAGCAGTTTCACCGGTGGAAACACCATATATTTT.

The chain couples TRBV25-1 to TRBJ1-4, with D unresolved. Trimming left V 10 bases short and J 6 bases short, with 21 bases between. The CDR3 is 15 amino acids. Germline V lookup: CDR1 MGHDK, CDR2 SYGVNS. In nucleotides, the CDR3 is TGTGCCACCACGCCCCCCCCCGAGGGCCATGAAAAACTGTTTTTT. Its protein is CATTPPPEGHEKLFF.

Only a few counts were recorded for this clone. This sequence joins TRBV28 and TRBJ1-1; perhaps TRBD1 as D (5 bases). Trimming shortened V by 6 bases and J by 3 bases, and 11 bases separated the two germline ends. The length of the CDR3 is 13 residues. Germline V CDR1 and CDR2: MDHEN, SYDVKM. CDR3 residues: CASSVRGYTEAFF. CDR3 sequence (DNA): TGTGCCAGCAGCGTACGGGGGTACACTGAAGCTTTCTTT.

V gene TRBV19 combines with J gene TRBJ1-2; D gene uncertain. There are 13 residues in the CDR3. Germline CDR1 is LNHDA and CDR2 is SQIVND (reference sequence). V gave up 11 bases and J gave up 2 bases, with 15 bases separating them. In DNA form, the CDR3 reads TGTGCCTCAGAGCCGACGGAAAACTATGGCTACACCTTC. This sequence encodes CASEPTENYGYTF.

The V and J genes are TRBV30 and TRBJ1-6; 7 nucleotides align to TRBD1. The J segment lost 11 bases and the V segment lost 0 bases, leaving 13 bases of the junction unmatched. The CDR3 consists of 16 residues. Germline V lookup: CDR1 GTSNPN, CDR2 SVGIG (reference sequence). The CDR3 loop reads CAWSVGYRGTVPPLHF. Written as DNA, the CDR3 is TGTGCCTGGAGTGTTGGGTACAGGGGCACGGTTCCACCCCTCCACTTT.

The chain links TRBV6-6 to TRBJ2-7; tentatively, D is TRBD2 (7 bases). This CDR3 region has 14 residues. The germline CDR1 and CDR2 sequences are MNHNY and SVGAGI (reference sequence). V was clipped by 1 base and J by 7 bases, with 14 bases between them. CDR3 in amino acids: CASSYWGGFGEQYF. The CDR3, as DNA: TGTGCCAGCAGTTACTGGGGGGGCTTCGGAGAGCAGTACTTC.

V usage is TRBV11-3 and J usage is TRBJ2-3, with 8 positions matching TRBD2. This CDR3 is 15 amino acids long. Per the germline V gene, CDR1 is SGHNT and CDR2 is YENEEA. With 5 bases clipped from V and 0 bases from J, the junction kept 4 bases outside the gene matches. CDR3 sequence: CASSPSGGSTDTQYF. DNA for the CDR3: TGTGCCAGCAGCCCCTCGGGGGGGAGCACAGATACGCAGTATTTT.

The chain employs TRBV25-1 and TRBJ2-7; TRBD2 matches 15 bases. The germline V gene encodes CDR1 MGHDK and CDR2 SYGVNS. Trimming removed 8 bases from V and 9 bases from J; junction bases left unmatched: 5. CDR3 length equals 13 residues. This chain's CDR3 is CASSPGLAGGQYF. As DNA, the CDR3 is TGTGCCAGCTCTCCGGGACTAGCGGGAGGGCAGTACTTC.

The chain joins TRBV15 to TRBJ2-1; tentative D call: TRBD2 (5 bases). Per the germline V gene, CDR1 is LNHNV and CDR2 is YYDKDF (reference sequence). V was cut by 1 base and J by 8 bases, with 18 bases left in between. This CDR3 is 16 amino acids long. The CDR3 nucleotides are TGTGCCACCAGCAGAGTCCGATCAGAGGGTAGGGATGAGCAGTTCTTC. This encodes CATSRVRSEGRDEQFF.

The chain joins TRBV30 to TRBJ1-1; D remains ambiguous. CDR3 length: 14 amino acids. In germline, CDR1 is GTSNPN, CDR2 SVGIG (reference sequence). Trimming took 0 bases from V and 0 from J, leaving 8 bases between them. In DNA, the CDR3 is TGTGCCTGGAGTGTTTCACAGATGAACACTGAAGCTTTCTTT. Protein product: CAWSVSQMNTEAFF.

The J gene is TRBJ2-7, the V gene TRBV28; no clear D. Between the trimmed V and J ends, which lost 1 base and 1 base, there was a span of 8 bases. This CDR3 region has 14 residues. CDR1 is MDHEN, CDR2 SYDVKM, per germline. The CDR3 DNA follows: TGTGCCAGCAGTTTATCTTGGGGTTCCTACGAGCAGTACTTC. Encoded protein: CASSLSWGSYEQYF. The whole variable domain, filled in from reference TRBV28 and TRBJ2-7, reads DVKVTQSSRYLVKRTGEKVFLECVQDMDHENMFWYRQDPGLGLRLIYFSYDVKMKEKGDIPEGYSVSREKKERFSLILESASTNQTSMYLCASSLSWGSYEQYFGPGTRLTVT.